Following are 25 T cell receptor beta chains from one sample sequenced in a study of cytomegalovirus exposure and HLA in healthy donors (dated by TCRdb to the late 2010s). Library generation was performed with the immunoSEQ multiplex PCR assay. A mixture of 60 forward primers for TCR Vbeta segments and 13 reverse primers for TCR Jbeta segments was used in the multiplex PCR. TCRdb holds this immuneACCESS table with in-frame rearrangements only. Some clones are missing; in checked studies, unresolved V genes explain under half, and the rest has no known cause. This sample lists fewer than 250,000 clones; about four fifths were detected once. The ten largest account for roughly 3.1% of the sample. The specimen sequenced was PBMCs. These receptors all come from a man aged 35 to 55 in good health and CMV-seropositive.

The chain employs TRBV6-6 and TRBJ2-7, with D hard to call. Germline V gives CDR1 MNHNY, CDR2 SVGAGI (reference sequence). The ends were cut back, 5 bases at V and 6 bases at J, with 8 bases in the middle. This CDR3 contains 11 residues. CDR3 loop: CASSNTGEQYF. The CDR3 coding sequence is TGTGCCAGCAGTAATACTGGCGAGCAGTACTTC.

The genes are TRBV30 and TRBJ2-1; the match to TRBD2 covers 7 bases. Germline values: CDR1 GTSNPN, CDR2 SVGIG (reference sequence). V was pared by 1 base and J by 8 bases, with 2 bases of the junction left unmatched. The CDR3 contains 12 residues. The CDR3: CAWSATSHEQFF. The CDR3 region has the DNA TGTGCCTGGAGTGCGACTAGCCATGAGCAGTTCTTC.

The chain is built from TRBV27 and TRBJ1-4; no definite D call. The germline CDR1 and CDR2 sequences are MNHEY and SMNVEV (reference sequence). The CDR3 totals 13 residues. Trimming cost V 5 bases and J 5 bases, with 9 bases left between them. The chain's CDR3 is CASSPRENEKLFF. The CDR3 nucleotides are TGTGCCAGCAGTCCTCGCGAGAATGAAAAACTGTTTTTT.

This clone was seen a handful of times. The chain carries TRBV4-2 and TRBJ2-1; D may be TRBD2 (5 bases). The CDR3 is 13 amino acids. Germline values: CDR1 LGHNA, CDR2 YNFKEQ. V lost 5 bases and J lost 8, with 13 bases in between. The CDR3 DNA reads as TGTGCCAGCAGCGACCGACCCGGGGATGAGCAGTTCTTC. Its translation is CASSDRPGDEQFF.

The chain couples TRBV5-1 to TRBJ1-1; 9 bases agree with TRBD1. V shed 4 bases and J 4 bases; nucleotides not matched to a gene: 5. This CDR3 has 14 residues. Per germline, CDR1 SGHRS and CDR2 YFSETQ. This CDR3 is CASSPPTGGTEAFF. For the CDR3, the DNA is TGCGCCAGCAGCCCCCCGACAGGGGGCACTGAAGCTTTCTTT. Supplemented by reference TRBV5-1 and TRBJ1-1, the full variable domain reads KAGVTQTPRYLIKTRGQQVTLSCSPISGHRSVSWYQQTPGQGLQFLFEYFSETQRNKGNFPGRFSGRQFSNSRSEMNVSTLELGDSALYLCASSPPTGGTEAFFGQGTRLTVV.

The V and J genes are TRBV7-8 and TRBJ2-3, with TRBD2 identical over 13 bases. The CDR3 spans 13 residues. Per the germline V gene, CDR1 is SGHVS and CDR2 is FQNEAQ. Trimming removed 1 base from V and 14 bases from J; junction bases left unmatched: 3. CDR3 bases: TGTGCCAGCAGCTTAGGACTAGCGGGGGGCTGGTATTTT. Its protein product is CASSLGLAGGWYF.

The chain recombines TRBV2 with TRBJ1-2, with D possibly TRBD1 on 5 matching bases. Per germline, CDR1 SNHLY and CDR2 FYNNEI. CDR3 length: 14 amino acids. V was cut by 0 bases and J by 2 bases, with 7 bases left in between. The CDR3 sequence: CASSEARGNYGYTF. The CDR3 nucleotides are TGTGCCAGCAGTGAAGCAAGGGGAAACTATGGCTACACCTTC.

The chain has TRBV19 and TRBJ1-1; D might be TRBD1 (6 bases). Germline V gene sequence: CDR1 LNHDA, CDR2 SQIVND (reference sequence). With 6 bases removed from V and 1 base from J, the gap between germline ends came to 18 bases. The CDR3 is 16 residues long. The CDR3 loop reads CASSPLGQPENTEAFF. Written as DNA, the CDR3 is TGTGCCAGTAGCCCTCTAGGACAGCCAGAGAACACTGAAGCTTTCTTT.

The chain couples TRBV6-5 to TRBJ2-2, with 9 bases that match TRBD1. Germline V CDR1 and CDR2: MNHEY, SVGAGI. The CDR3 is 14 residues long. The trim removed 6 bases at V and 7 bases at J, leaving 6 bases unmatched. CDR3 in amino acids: CASRGQGHVGELFF. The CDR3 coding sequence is TGTGCCAGCAGGGGACAGGGACACGTCGGGGAGCTGTTTTTT.

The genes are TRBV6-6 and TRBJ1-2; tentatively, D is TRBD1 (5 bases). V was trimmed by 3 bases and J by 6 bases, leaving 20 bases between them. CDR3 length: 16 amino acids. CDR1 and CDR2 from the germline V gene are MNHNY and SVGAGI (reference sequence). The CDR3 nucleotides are TGTGCCAGCAGTTATACCCGGGGGGAGGTGGGAGATGGCTACACCTTC. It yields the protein CASSYTRGEVGDGYTF.

The CDR3 sequence: CSVETGAPGANVLTF. The DNA of the CDR3 is TGCAGCGTTGAGACAGGGGCGCCGGGGGCCAACGTCCTGACTTTC. V and J are TRBV29-1 and TRBJ2-6; TRBD1 matches 8 bases. The length of the CDR3 is 15 residues. V shed 3 bases, J shed 4 bases, and the junction held 5 bases outside the gene matches. Germline V gene sequence: CDR1 SQVTM, CDR2 ANQGSEA.

In DNA, the CDR3 is TGTGCCAGCAGTCCCGCAGGCTTACAAGAGACCCAGTACTTC. Protein sequence: CASSPAGLQETQYF. The gene calls are TRBV27 and TRBJ2-5; D gene unclear. This CDR3 region has 14 residues. Germline V CDR1 and CDR2: MNHEY, SMNVEV (reference sequence). The V end lost 5 bases, the J end lost 2 bases, and 12 bases lay between the germline ends.

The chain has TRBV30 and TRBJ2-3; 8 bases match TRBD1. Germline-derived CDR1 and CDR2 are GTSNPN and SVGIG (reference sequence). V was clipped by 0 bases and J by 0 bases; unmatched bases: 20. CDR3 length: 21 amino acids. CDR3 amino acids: CAWSVLRAGGKPGPSTDTQYF. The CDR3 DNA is TGTGCCTGGAGTGTACTTCGGGCAGGGGGCAAACCGGGGCCTAGCACAGATACGCAGTATTTT.

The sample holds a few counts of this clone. The chain's CDR3 is CASSYRGASSYNEQFF. DNA of the CDR3: TGTGCCAGCAGTTACCGTGGAGCCAGCTCCTACAATGAGCAGTTCTTC. This chain links TRBV6-5 with TRBJ2-1, with D hard to call. Trimming took off 2 bases at V and 0 bases at J, with 11 bases between the two ends. There are 16 residues in the CDR3. Germline CDR1 reads MNHEY; CDR2 reads SVGAGI.

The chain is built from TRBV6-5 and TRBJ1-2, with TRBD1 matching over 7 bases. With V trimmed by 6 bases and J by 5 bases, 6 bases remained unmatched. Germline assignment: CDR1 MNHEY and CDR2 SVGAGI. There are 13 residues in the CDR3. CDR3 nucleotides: TGTGCCAGCAGCCCCCAGGGGGTGTATGGCTACACCTTC. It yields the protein CASSPQGVYGYTF.

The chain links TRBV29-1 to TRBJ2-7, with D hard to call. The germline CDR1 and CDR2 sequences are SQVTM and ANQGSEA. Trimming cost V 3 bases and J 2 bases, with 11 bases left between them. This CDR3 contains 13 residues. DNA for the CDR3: TGCAGCGTTGATCCTGGCAATCCCTACGAGCAGTACTTC. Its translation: CSVDPGNPYEQYF.

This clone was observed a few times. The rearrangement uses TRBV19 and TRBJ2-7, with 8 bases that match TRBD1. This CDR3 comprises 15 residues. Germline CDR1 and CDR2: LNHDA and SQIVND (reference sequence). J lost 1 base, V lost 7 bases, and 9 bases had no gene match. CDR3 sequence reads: CASKRFGQGSYEQYF. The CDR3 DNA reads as TGTGCCAGTAAGAGGTTCGGACAGGGATCCTACGAGCAGTACTTC.

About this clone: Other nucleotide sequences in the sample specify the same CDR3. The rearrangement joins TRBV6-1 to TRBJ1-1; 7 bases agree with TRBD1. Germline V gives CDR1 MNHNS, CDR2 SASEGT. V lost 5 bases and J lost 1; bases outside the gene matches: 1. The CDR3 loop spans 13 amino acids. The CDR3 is CASSRTGNTEAFF. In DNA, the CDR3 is TGTGCCAGCAGTAGGACAGGGAACACTGAAGCTTTCTTT.

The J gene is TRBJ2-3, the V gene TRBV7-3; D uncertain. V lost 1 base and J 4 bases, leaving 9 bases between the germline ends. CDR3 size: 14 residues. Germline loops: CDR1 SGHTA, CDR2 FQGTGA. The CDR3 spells CASSLSTSADTQYF. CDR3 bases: TGTGCCAGCAGCTTAAGCACGAGCGCAGATACGCAGTATTTT. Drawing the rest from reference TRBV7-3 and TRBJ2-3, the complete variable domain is GAGVSQTPSNKVTEKGKYVELRCDPISGHTALYWYRQSLGQGPEFLIYFQGTGAADDSGLPNDRFFAVRPEGSVSTLKIQRTERGDSAVYLCASSLSTSADTQYFGPGTRLTVL.

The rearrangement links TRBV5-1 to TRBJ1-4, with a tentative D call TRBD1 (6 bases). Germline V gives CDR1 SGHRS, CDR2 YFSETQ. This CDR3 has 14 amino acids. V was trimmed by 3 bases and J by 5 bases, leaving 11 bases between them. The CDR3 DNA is TGCGCCAGCAGCTCAGGGGAACGAAATGAAAAACTGTTTTTT. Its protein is CASSSGERNEKLFF.

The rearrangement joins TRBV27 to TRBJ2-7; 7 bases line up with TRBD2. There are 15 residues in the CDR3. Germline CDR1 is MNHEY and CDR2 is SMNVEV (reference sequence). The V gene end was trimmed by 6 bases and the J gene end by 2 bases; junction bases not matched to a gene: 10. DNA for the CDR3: TGTGCCAGCAGGCGATCCCTAGCGGATGCCTACGAGCAGTACTTC. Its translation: CASRRSLADAYEQYF.

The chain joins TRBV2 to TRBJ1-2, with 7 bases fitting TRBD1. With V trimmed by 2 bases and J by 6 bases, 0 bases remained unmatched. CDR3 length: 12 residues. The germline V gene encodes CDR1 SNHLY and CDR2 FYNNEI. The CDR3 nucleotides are TGTGCCAGCAGTGAACAGGGGGATGGCTACACCTTC. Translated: CASSEQGDGYTF.

The CDR3 is CASSTGINEQFF. As DNA, the CDR3 is TGTGCCAGCAGTACCGGGATCAATGAGCAGTTCTTC. The chain couples TRBV27 to TRBJ2-1; TRBD2 is a possible D gene (5 bases). The germline V gene encodes CDR1 MNHEY and CDR2 SMNVEV (reference sequence). The CDR3 runs 12 residues. Trimming took 5 bases from V and 6 from J, leaving 8 bases between them.

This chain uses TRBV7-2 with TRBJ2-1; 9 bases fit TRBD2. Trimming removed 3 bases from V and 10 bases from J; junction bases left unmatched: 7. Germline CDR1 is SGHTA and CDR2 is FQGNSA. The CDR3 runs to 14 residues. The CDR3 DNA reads TGTGCCAGCAGCTTGGCCGGACTAGCGTCAGAGCAGTTCTTC. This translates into CASSLAGLASEQFF.

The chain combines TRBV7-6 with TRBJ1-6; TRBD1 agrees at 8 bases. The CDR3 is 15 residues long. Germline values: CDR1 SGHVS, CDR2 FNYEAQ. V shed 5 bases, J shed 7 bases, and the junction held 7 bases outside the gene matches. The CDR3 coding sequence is TGTGCCAGCAGCCTCCGACAGGGGCAGAATTCACCCCTCCACTTT. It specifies CASSLRQGQNSPLHF.